This T cell receptor (beta chain) was found in a study of OX40 agonist ivuxolimab in advanced cancers. Study-level background: Those enrolled were approximately 83% male, with a mean age of roughly 62 years and ages from about 20 to 90. General observations from the study: Expansion of clones was among the lowest in partial responders at 0.1-3.0 mg/kg. In a subset of nonresponders, normalized T-cell clonal expansion was also low.

Generated by immunoSEQ multiplex PCR, the TCRdb table keeps only in-frame clones and is missing some. The sample records fewer than 85,000 clones, about 87% being singletons. Germline lookup yields CDR1 SGHTA and CDR2 FQGNSA. V gave up 5 bases and J gave up 4 bases, with 9 bases separating them. This CDR3 region has 12 residues. On this clone itself: Its antigen is unidentified.

Individuals having autoimmune disease history or systemic immunosuppression were not enrolled. V and J are TRBV7-2 and TRBJ2-7; D is ambiguous. This sequence originates from an adult with an advanced solid tumor such as melanoma, head and neck, liver or kidney cancer. This specimen was CD4+ or CD8+ T cells sorted from blood, taken in a trial of the OX40 agonist ivuxolimab. CDR3 region: CASSPDAYEQYF. CDR3 coding DNA: TGTGCCAGCAGCCCGGACGCGTACGAGCAGTACTTC.